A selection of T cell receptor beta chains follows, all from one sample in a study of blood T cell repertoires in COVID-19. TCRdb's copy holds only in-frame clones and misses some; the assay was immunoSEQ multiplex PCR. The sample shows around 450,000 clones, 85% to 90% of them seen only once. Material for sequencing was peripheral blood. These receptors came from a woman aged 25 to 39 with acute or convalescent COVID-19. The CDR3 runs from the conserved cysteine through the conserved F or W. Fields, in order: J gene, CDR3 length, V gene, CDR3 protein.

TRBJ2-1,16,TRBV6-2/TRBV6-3,CASSSAGTGFYNEQFF
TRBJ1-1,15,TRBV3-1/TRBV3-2,CASSQVYQGNAEAFF
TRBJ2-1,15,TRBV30,CAWSVRGTTSGEQFF
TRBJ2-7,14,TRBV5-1,CASSPTSGTYEQYF
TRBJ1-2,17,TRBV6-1,CASSDWWGQGTNYGYTF
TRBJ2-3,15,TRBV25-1,CASSESGIIADTQYF
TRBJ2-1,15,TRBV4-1,CASSQGSRDRVEQFF
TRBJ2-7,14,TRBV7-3,CASSLVTDFYEQYF
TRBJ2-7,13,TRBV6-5,CASRTPIRDRVYF
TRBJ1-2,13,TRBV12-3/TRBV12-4,CASSLTGGNGYTF
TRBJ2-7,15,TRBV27,CASERGTGVGYEQYF
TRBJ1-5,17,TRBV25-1,CASSIKDRGPSNQPQHF
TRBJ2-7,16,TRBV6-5,CASSYSLAGGPGEQYF
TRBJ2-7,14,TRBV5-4,CASSLDRGNYEQYF
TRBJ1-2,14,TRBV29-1,CSVEVTLGGYGYTF
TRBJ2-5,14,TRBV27,CASSLSSGLETQYF
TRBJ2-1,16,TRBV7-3,CASSLSGGPSYNEQFF
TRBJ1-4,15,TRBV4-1,CASSREDRANEKLFF
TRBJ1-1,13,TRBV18,CASSSGQGTEAFF
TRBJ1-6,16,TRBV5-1,CASSLGASSYNSPLHF
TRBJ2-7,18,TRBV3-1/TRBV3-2,CASSPGLIAGLHFYEQYF
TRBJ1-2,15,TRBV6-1,CASSDRGRGNYGYTF
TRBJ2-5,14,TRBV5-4,CASSLLTSWETQYF
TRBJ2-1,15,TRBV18,CASSPGRGVYNEQFF
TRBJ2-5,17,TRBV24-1,CATSDPGLAGGQETQYF
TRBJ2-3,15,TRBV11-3,CASSLASGGSDTQYF
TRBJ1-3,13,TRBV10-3,CAISTGSGNTIYF
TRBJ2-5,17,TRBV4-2,CASSQTIRDYYQETQYF
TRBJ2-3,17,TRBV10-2,CASSDFRLTAHTDTQYF
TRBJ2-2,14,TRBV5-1,CASSRDRGAGELFF
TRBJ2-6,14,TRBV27,CASQGALGANVLTF
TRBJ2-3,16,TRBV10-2,CASWNNPGVWADTQYF
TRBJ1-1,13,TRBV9,CASSKTGVSEAFF
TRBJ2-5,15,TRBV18,CASSGGAGPQETQYF
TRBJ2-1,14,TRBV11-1,CASSLTAWGDEQFF
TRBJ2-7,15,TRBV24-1,CATSDTRGLVYEQYF
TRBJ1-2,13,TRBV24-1,CATSPAGRHGYTF
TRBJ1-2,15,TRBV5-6,CASSFGPTASGGYTF
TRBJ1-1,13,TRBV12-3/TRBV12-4,CASSRGGFTEAFF
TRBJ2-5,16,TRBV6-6,CASSYKVAGGQETQYF
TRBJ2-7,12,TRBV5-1,CASSLERYEQYF
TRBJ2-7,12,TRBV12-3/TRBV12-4,CASSSGTYEQYF
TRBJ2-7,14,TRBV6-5,CASSYVQGANEQYF
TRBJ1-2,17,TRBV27,CASARVGGAPKRDGYTF
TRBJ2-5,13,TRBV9,CASSAGTSETQYF
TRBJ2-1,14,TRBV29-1,CSVYFLSSYNEQFF
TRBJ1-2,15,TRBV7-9,CASSLVGTEIYGYTF
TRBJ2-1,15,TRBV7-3,CASSARDFEGNEQFF
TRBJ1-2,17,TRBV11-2,CASSLLGGQGAHYGYTF
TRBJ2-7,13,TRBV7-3,CASSFQKADEQYF
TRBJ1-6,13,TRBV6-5,CASSRSGNSPLHF
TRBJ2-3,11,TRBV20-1,CSAQLTDTQYF